This T cell receptor (beta chain) was documented in a study of OX40 agonist ivuxolimab in advanced cancers. In the study overall: Three patients, one with hepatocellular carcinoma and two with cutaneous melanoma, responded partially.

General observations from the study: In a subset of nonresponders, normalized T-cell clonal expansion was also low. Antigens targeted by the expanded peripheral T cells were not determined.

Trimming removed 0 bases at V and 8 bases at J, with 15 bases between. The germline CDR1 and CDR2 sequences are SGHTS and YDEGEE. This CDR3 is built from 15 residues. Measured with immunoSEQ multiplex PCR; TCRdb has only the in-frame clones, and not every one. This table holds some 50,000 clones, around 88% found once. As regards this clone: Its antigen is as yet unknown.

The TCR was taken from an adult with an advanced solid tumor such as melanoma, head and neck, liver or kidney cancer. The chain has TRBV5-8 and TRBJ2-1; no definite D call. The sample was CD4+ or CD8+ T cells sorted from blood, taken in a trial of the OX40 agonist ivuxolimab. The CDR3 sequence: CASSLGPLARYEQFF. CDR3 in DNA: TGTGCCAGCAGCTTGGGGCCCCTCGCGAGATATGAGCAGTTCTTC. Combining the CDR3 with reference TRBV5-8 and TRBJ2-1 gives the whole variable domain EAGVTQSPTHLIKTRGQQATLRCSPISGHTSVYWYQQALGLGLQFLLWYDEGEERNRGNFPPRFSGRQFPNYSSELNVNALELEDSALYLCASSLGPLARYEQFFGPGTRLTVL.